The 10 T cell receptor beta chains below all came from one sample that was sequenced in a study of T cell responses to AZD1222 COVID-19 vaccine (dated by TCRdb to 2020 to 2023). The library came from the immunoSEQ multiplex PCR assay. In TCRdb, the immuneACCESS table is reduced to in-frame sequences with V and J assigned. These tables do not hold every clone; where another copy was compared, an unresolved V gene accounts for under half, and the others remain unexplained. Across this sample there are more than 95,000 clones, with roughly 90% seen only once. 4% to 5% of the sample lies in the top ten. The time point label, as the study defines it: baseline before first vaccination. Sequences were derived from peripheral blood, sampled on day 0 of AZD1222 vaccination. Receptor source: an adult in good health.

V usage is TRBV4-2 and J usage is TRBJ2-7; unclear D gene. CDR3 length: 13 residues. V lost 1 base to trimming and J lost 2 bases, with 6 bases between them. CDR1 LGHNA and CDR2 YNFKEQ come from the germline V gene. CDR3 nucleotides: TGTGCCAGCAGCCAAGTGGCGACCTACGAGCAGTACTTC. Protein sequence: CASSQVATYEQYF.

The CDR3 protein is CAWSYRDTFSVLNSPLHF. The CDR3 DNA follows: TGTGCCTGGTCTTATCGGGACACTTTTTCGGTTCTGAATTCACCCCTCCACTTT. The J gene is TRBJ1-6, the V gene TRBV30; tentative D call: TRBD1 (6 bases). The V end was cut by 5 bases, the J end by 7 bases, with 27 bases between. This CDR3 comprises 18 residues. The germline V gene encodes CDR1 GTSNPN and CDR2 SVGIG (reference sequence). Complete variable domain (other parts from reference TRBV30 and TRBJ1-6): SQTIHQWPATLVQPVGSPLSLECTVEGTSNPNLYWYRQAAGRGLQLLFYSVGIGQISSEVPQNLSASRPQDRQFILSSKKLLLSDSGFYLCAWSYRDTFSVLNSPLHFGNGTRLTVT.

This clone was seen a single time. The V gene is TRBV14, the J gene TRBJ2-2; D ambiguous. There are 16 residues in the CDR3. V lost 4 bases and J lost 5, with 17 bases in between. Per the germline V gene, CDR1 is SGHDN and CDR2 is FVKESK. CDR3 amino acids: CASSRVRSLSTGELFF. The DNA of the CDR3 is TGTGCCAGCAGCCGGGTTAGGTCCCTTTCAACCGGGGAGCTGTTTTTT. Looking up the rest from reference TRBV14 and TRBJ2-2 gives the full variable domain: EAGVTQFPSHSVIEKGQTVTLRCDPISGHDNLYWYRRVMGKEIKFLLHFVKESKQDESGMPNNRFLAERTGGTYSTLKVQPAELEDSGVYFCASSRVRSLSTGELFFGEGSRLTVL.

The chain uses TRBV7-9 and TRBJ1-2; D may be TRBD1 (6 bases). Germline V CDR1 and CDR2: SEHNR, FQNEAQ (reference sequence). Trimming took 6 bases from V and 6 from J, leaving 23 bases between them. This CDR3 region has 16 residues. CDR3 amino acids: CASSPPTTGKLNGYTF. CDR3 DNA sequence: TGTGCCAGCAGTCCACCCACTACAGGGAAACTTAATGGCTACACCTTC.

The chain carries TRBV15 and TRBJ1-3; unclear D gene. Germline CDR1 is LNHNV and CDR2 is YYDKDF (reference sequence). This CDR3 comprises 16 residues. V lost 8 bases and J lost 3, with 20 bases in between. The CDR3 region has the DNA TGTGCCACCGGGAATAGAGGGAGGCCGGGTGGAAACACCATATATTTT. Translating it yields CATGNRGRPGGNTIYF.

The gene calls are TRBV29-1 and TRBJ2-1, with D tentatively TRBD1 (5 bases). V was shortened by 2 bases and J by 13 bases, with 9 bases between the two germline ends. The CDR3 consists of 10 residues. Germline CDR1 and CDR2: SQVTM and ANQGSEA. In nucleotides, the CDR3 is TGCAGCGTTGAACAGGGTACCCAGTTCTTC. It codes for CSVEQGTQFF.

This clone is a singleton in its sample. The chain uses TRBV6-5 and TRBJ1-2; D is unclear. The germline V gene encodes CDR1 MNHEY and CDR2 SVGAGI. This CDR3 is built from 11 residues. Trimming removed 3 bases at V and 9 bases at J, with 8 bases between. Here the CDR3 DNA reads TGTGCCAGCAGTTATGAAGACAGCTACACCTTC. As protein: CASSYEDSYTF.

The genes are TRBV4-2 and TRBJ1-5; no definite D call. Germline CDR1 reads LGHNA; CDR2 reads YNFKEQ. The CDR3 is 15 residues long. The V gene lost 0 bases and the J gene lost 4 bases, with 10 bases spanning the gap. Written as DNA, the CDR3 is TGTGCCAGCAGCCAAGATGGTGCAGCTAATCAGCCCCAGCATTTT. As protein: CASSQDGAANQPQHF.

The gene calls are TRBV11-2 and TRBJ2-7, with D possibly being TRBD2 (5 bases). The CDR3 length is 13 residues. The V end was cut by 6 bases, the J end by 4 bases, with 13 bases between. Germline V gives CDR1 SGHAT, CDR2 FQNNGV. CDR3 loop: CASRSRLAYEQYF. The CDR3 nucleotides are TGTGCCAGCAGGTCGCGGCTAGCTTACGAGCAGTACTTC.

The chain combines TRBV4-3 with TRBJ2-7; the D gene is possibly TRBD2 (5 bases). V lost 0 bases and J 2 bases, leaving 14 bases between the germline ends. Germline V CDR1 and CDR2: LGHNA, YSLEER. The CDR3 has 16 amino acids. DNA for the CDR3: TGCGCCAGCAGCCAAGAGTGGAGGCAGGATACCTACGAGCAGTACTTC. Residues: CASSQEWRQDTYEQYF.